The rows below give T cell receptor beta chains drawn from one sample of a study of blood T cell repertoires in COVID-19. Sequencing was performed with immunoSEQ multiplex PCR; in TCRdb, only in-frame clones are kept and a portion is missing. The sample lists tens of thousands of clones, 85% to 90% occurring once. Sample: peripheral blood. These receptor sequences come from a human donor in a cohort sampled during active COVID-19. CDR3s include the opening cysteine and the closing phenylalanine or tryptophan. Each record gives: CDR3 protein, CDR3 DNA, D gene, clone size, V gene, J gene. The D gene is left open where the match is weak. Clone size is not always given. Where it is, it says once, few, many or a class for expanded clones.

CDR3aa: CASSLRGQNSNQPQHF; CDR3nt: TGTGCCAGCAGCTTAAGAGGGCAGAACAGCAATCAGCCCCAGCATTTT; d_gene: -; abundance: -; v_gene: TRBV3-1/TRBV3-2; j_gene: TRBJ1-5
CDR3aa: CASSQIAGADTQYF; CDR3nt: TGCGCCAGCAGCCAAATCGCGGGGGCAGATACGCAGTATTTT; d_gene: TRBD2; abundance: -; v_gene: TRBV4-1; j_gene: TRBJ2-3
CDR3aa: CATSDTGQGSYGYTF; CDR3nt: TGTGCCACCAGTGATACGGGACAGGGCAGCTATGGCTACACCTTC; d_gene: TRBD1; abundance: -; v_gene: TRBV24-1; j_gene: TRBJ1-2
CDR3aa: CASSSPRGGRNNEQFF; CDR3nt: TGTGCCAGCAGCTCCCCCAGGGGCGGGAGGAACAATGAGCAGTTCTTC; d_gene: TRBD2; abundance: -; v_gene: TRBV7-2; j_gene: TRBJ2-1
CDR3aa: CASSPQAGSPLHF; CDR3nt: TGTGCCAGCAGCCCACAGGCGGGATCACCCCTCCACTTT; d_gene: -; abundance: -; v_gene: TRBV7-3; j_gene: TRBJ1-6
CDR3aa: CASSQDLRDTYGYTF; CDR3nt: TGCGCCAGCAGCCAAGATCTACGAGACACCTATGGCTACACCTTC; d_gene: -; abundance: -; v_gene: TRBV4-3; j_gene: TRBJ1-2
CDR3aa: CASSLGAGGYNEQFF; CDR3nt: TGTGCCAGCAGCTTGGGAGCGGGGGGCTACAATGAGCAGTTCTTC; d_gene: TRBD2; abundance: -; v_gene: TRBV7-3; j_gene: TRBJ2-1
CDR3aa: CASSQRTSGGDPYEQYF; CDR3nt: TGTGCCAGCAGCCAACGGACTAGCGGGGGGGACCCCTACGAGCAGTACTTC; d_gene: TRBD2; abundance: -; v_gene: TRBV4-2; j_gene: TRBJ2-7
CDR3aa: CASSIWPGPQHF; CDR3nt: TGTGCCAGTAGTATATGGCCAGGGCCCCAGCATTTT; d_gene: -; abundance: -; v_gene: TRBV19; j_gene: TRBJ1-5
CDR3aa: CASSQPGSGSSDTQYF; CDR3nt: TGTGCCAGCAGCCAGCCAGGTAGCGGGAGTTCAGATACGCAGTATTTT; d_gene: TRBD2; abundance: -; v_gene: TRBV6-2/TRBV6-3; j_gene: TRBJ2-3
CDR3aa: CASSLVGQDTFEQYF; CDR3nt: TGTGCCAGCAGCTTAGTAGGACAGGATACCTTCGAGCAGTACTTC; d_gene: TRBD1; abundance: -; v_gene: TRBV7-9; j_gene: TRBJ2-7
CDR3aa: CASSPADSSYNEQFF; CDR3nt: TGTGCCAGCAGCCCGGCGGACAGCTCCTACAATGAGCAGTTCTTC; d_gene: -; abundance: -; v_gene: TRBV7-9; j_gene: TRBJ2-1
CDR3aa: CASRPTGNYGYTF; CDR3nt: TGTGCCAGCAGGCCGACAGGGAACTATGGCTACACCTTC; d_gene: TRBD1; abundance: -; v_gene: TRBV2; j_gene: TRBJ1-2
CDR3aa: CASSSDRDGNEQFF; CDR3nt: TGTGCCAGCAGCTCAGACAGGGACGGTAATGAGCAGTTCTTC; d_gene: TRBD1; abundance: -; v_gene: TRBV7-2; j_gene: TRBJ2-1
CDR3aa: CASSSPTGYYGYTF; CDR3nt: TGTGCCAGCAGTTCACCAACGGGGTACTATGGCTACACCTTC; d_gene: -; abundance: -; v_gene: TRBV6-5; j_gene: TRBJ1-2
CDR3aa: CASSPGLAIEQFF; CDR3nt: TGTGCCAGCAGTCCGGGACTAGCGATTGAGCAGTTCTTC; d_gene: TRBD2; abundance: -; v_gene: TRBV12-3/TRBV12-4; j_gene: TRBJ2-1
CDR3aa: CASTRNTEAFF; CDR3nt: TGTGCCAGTACAAGGAACACTGAAGCTTTCTTT; d_gene: -; abundance: -; v_gene: TRBV6-6; j_gene: TRBJ1-1
CDR3aa: CASSLSGGARDTQYF; CDR3nt: TGCGCCAGCAGCTTGAGTGGCGGGGCAAGGGATACGCAGTATTTT; d_gene: -; abundance: once; v_gene: TRBV5-1; j_gene: TRBJ2-3
CDR3aa: CASSLGPVYEQYF; CDR3nt: TGTGCCAGCAGCTTAGGGCCGGTTTACGAGCAGTACTTC; d_gene: -; abundance: -; v_gene: TRBV13; j_gene: TRBJ2-7
CDR3aa: CASSPRPTIEEKLFF; CDR3nt: TGTGCCAGCAGCCCTAGGCCCACAATCGAAGAAAAACTGTTTTTT; d_gene: -; abundance: -; v_gene: TRBV7-9; j_gene: TRBJ1-4
CDR3aa: CASSPRDRVKLFF; CDR3nt: TGTGCCAGCAGCCCAAGGGACAGGGTGAAACTGTTTTTT; d_gene: TRBD1; abundance: -; v_gene: TRBV3-1/TRBV3-2; j_gene: TRBJ1-4
CDR3aa: CAWSFGSGGNTIYF; CDR3nt: TGTGCCTGGAGTTTTGGGAGTGGTGGAAACACCATATATTTT; d_gene: -; abundance: once; v_gene: TRBV30; j_gene: TRBJ1-3
CDR3aa: CASSFTGTGRRGSAGELFF; CDR3nt: TGTGCCAGCAGTTTTACGGGGACAGGGCGGCGCGGGAGTGCCGGGGAGCTGTTTTTT; d_gene: TRBD1; abundance: -; v_gene: TRBV27; j_gene: TRBJ2-2
CDR3aa: CASSYYSRLAGEEQYF; CDR3nt: TGTGCCAGCAGTTACTATTCCAGGCTAGCGGGGGAAGAGCAGTACTTC; d_gene: TRBD2; abundance: -; v_gene: TRBV6-2/TRBV6-3; j_gene: TRBJ2-7
CDR3aa: CASSRQDQPQHF; CDR3nt: TGTGCCAGCAGCCGACAGGATCAGCCCCAGCATTTT; d_gene: -; abundance: -; v_gene: TRBV12-3/TRBV12-4; j_gene: TRBJ1-5
CDR3aa: CSASHRARGGYTF; CDR3nt: TGCAGTGCTAGTCACAGGGCGAGGGGAGGCTACACCTTC; d_gene: -; abundance: -; v_gene: TRBV20-1; j_gene: TRBJ1-2
CDR3aa: CASSSTGTNEKLFF; CDR3nt: TGCGCCAGCAGCTCGACAGGGACTAATGAAAAACTGTTTTTT; d_gene: TRBD1; abundance: -; v_gene: TRBV5-1; j_gene: TRBJ1-4
CDR3aa: CASSLGLASGEQFF; CDR3nt: TGTGCCAGCAGCTTGGGTCTAGCTTCCGGGGAGCAGTTCTTC; d_gene: -; abundance: few; v_gene: TRBV13; j_gene: TRBJ2-1
CDR3aa: CASSLALAGGQETQYF; CDR3nt: TGTGCCAGCAGCTTAGCGCTAGCGGGGGGGCAAGAGACCCAGTACTTC; d_gene: TRBD2; abundance: -; v_gene: TRBV7-2; j_gene: TRBJ2-5
CDR3aa: CASGAMGGGATGELFF; CDR3nt: TGCGCCAGCGGAGCCATGGGCGGGGGGGCTACCGGGGAGCTGTTTTTT; d_gene: TRBD2; abundance: once; v_gene: TRBV10-2; j_gene: TRBJ2-2
CDR3aa: CAWSPDSSSYNEQFF; CDR3nt: TGTGCCTGGAGTCCCGACTCGAGCTCCTACAATGAGCAGTTCTTC; d_gene: -; abundance: -; v_gene: TRBV30; j_gene: TRBJ2-1
CDR3aa: CASIGTGSHQPQHF; CDR3nt: TGTGCCAGTATTGGGACAGGGAGTCATCAGCCCCAGCATTTT; d_gene: TRBD1; abundance: -; v_gene: TRBV19; j_gene: TRBJ1-5
CDR3aa: CASSTGQGVTQYF; CDR3nt: TGTGCCAGCAGCACGGGACAGGGTGTGACCCAGTACTTC; d_gene: TRBD1; abundance: -; v_gene: TRBV7-3; j_gene: TRBJ2-5
CDR3aa: CASTRQGARETQYF; CDR3nt: TGTGCCAGCACCCGACAGGGGGCGCGAGAGACCCAGTACTTC; d_gene: TRBD1; abundance: -; v_gene: TRBV6-5; j_gene: TRBJ2-5
CDR3aa: CASSRQGSNQPQHF; CDR3nt: TGTGCCAGCAGTCGTCAGGGGAGCAATCAGCCCCAGCATTTT; d_gene: -; abundance: few; v_gene: TRBV6-5; j_gene: TRBJ1-5
CDR3aa: CASSRGQTQETQYF; CDR3nt: TGTGCCAGCAGCCGGGGACAGACACAAGAGACCCAGTACTTC; d_gene: TRBD1; abundance: -; v_gene: TRBV6-6; j_gene: TRBJ2-5
CDR3aa: CASSLVAGSGNEQFF; CDR3nt: TGTGCCAGCAGCTTAGTAGCGGGTAGTGGGAATGAGCAGTTCTTC; d_gene: TRBD2; abundance: once; v_gene: TRBV7-9; j_gene: TRBJ2-1
CDR3aa: CASSIGTANTEAFF; CDR3nt: TGTGCCAGTAGTATAGGGACAGCGAACACTGAAGCTTTCTTT; d_gene: -; abundance: once; v_gene: TRBV19; j_gene: TRBJ1-1
CDR3aa: CASSSGQAADTQYF; CDR3nt: TGTGCCAGCAGTTCTGGACAGGCCGCCGATACGCAGTATTTT; d_gene: TRBD1; abundance: -; v_gene: TRBV7-6; j_gene: TRBJ2-3
CDR3aa: CASSDLAPRSEQYF; CDR3nt: TGTGCCAGCAGTGATCTTGCCCCCAGGTCGGAGCAGTACTTC; d_gene: -; abundance: -; v_gene: TRBV2; j_gene: TRBJ2-7